These 5 T cell receptor beta chains share one sample of origin, sequenced in a study of T cells expressing NK-cell markers. From its re-call of the 5' RACE reads, TCRdb lists each CDR3 protein once, without DNA. The specimen's table records about 540,000 distinct CDR3 sequences. Sequenced input: blood T cells: a sorted CD56 or NKG2C T cell subset, CD4+ or CD8+ T cells, or bulk PBMC T cells (not recorded which). The receptor source for this set is a man younger than 35 in good health.

The J gene is TRBJ2-1, the V gene TRBV18; there is no DNA to check the TCRdb D call of TRBD2. CDR3 length: 15 residues. CDR1 KGHSH and CDR2 LQKENI come from the germline V gene. CDR3 loop: CASSPSASGTNEQFF.

The V and J genes are TRBV15 and TRBJ2-3; TCRdb calls TRBD2, which cannot be checked without DNA. From germline, CDR1 is LNHNV and CDR2 YYDKDF (reference sequence). The CDR3 spans 18 residues. CDR3 protein: CATSRDREGSGSTDTQYF.

This sequence joins TRBV6-5 and TRBJ1-3. CDR1 MNHEY and CDR2 SVGAGI come from the germline V gene. The CDR3 covers 16 residues. CDR3 sequence reads: CASSPFSRAGGNTIYF.

V usage is TRBV6-1 and J usage is TRBJ1-3. The CDR3 runs 17 residues. CDR1 is MNHNS, CDR2 SASEGT, per germline. This chain's CDR3 is CASSLNMAGTSGNTIYF.

This rearrangement joins TRBV28 to TRBJ2-3; TCRdb designates TRBD1, a call that cannot be tested without DNA. Germline assignment: CDR1 MDHEN and CDR2 SYDVKM. CDR3 size: 15 residues. CDR3: CASSPSGTGMVTQYF. The full variable domain, with the rest looked up from reference TRBV28 and TRBJ2-3, is DVKVTQSSRYLVKRTGEKVFLECVQDMDHENMFWYRQDPGLGLRLIYFSYDVKMKEKGDIPEGYSVSREKKERFSLILESASTNQTSMYLCASSPSGTGMVTQYFGPGTRLTVL.